The rows below give T cell receptor beta chains drawn from one sample of a study of long-term antiretroviral therapy in people with HIV. Measured with immunoSEQ multiplex PCR; TCRdb has only the in-frame clones, and not every one. This table holds 10,000 or so clones, around 73% found once. Sequences were derived from unsorted PBMCs, sampled 0.4 years before starting antiretroviral therapy. All receptors come from a young man with HIV. Both conserved end residues are part of each CDR3. The D gene is left open where the match is weak. Clone size, where shown, is once, few, many, or a class for clones that have expanded.

clone_size | j_call | d_call | v_call | cdr3_aa | cdr3_nt
. | TRBJ2-7 | TRBD2 | TRBV27 | CASSLRLAGLGEQYF | TGTGCCAGCAGTTTAAGGCTAGCGGGGCTGGGCGAGCAGTACTTC
. | TRBJ2-1 | TRBD2 | TRBV5-1 | CASSSTSGPHNEQFF | TGCGCCAGCAGCTCCACTAGCGGGCCTCACAATGAGCAGTTCTTC
. | TRBJ2-3 | TRBD2 | TRBV5-4 | CASSLPAGGPDTQYF | TGTGCCAGCAGCTTGCCAGCGGGGGGGCCCGATACGCAGTATTTT
. | TRBJ1-1 | . | TRBV5-4 | CASSLGGSNMNTEAFF | TGTGCCAGCAGCTTAGGAGGTTCCAACATGAACACTGAAGCTTTCTTT
. | TRBJ1-4 | . | TRBV7-9 | CASRAAGHNNEKLFF | TGTGCCAGCCGTGCTGCGGGGCATAATAATGAAAAACTGTTTTTT
. | TRBJ2-3 | . | TRBV21-1 | CASSKEERPSSTDTQYF | TGTGCCAGCAGCAAAGAAGAGAGGCCGTCGAGCACAGATACGCAGTATTTT
. | TRBJ1-1 | . | TRBV10-2 | CASTQRADAGTEAFF | TGCGCCAGCACCCAGAGGGCAGATGCGGGCACTGAAGCTTTCTTT
. | TRBJ2-1 | TRBD2 | TRBV12-5 | CASGLTSGTPRYNEQFF | TGTGCTAGTGGCTTAACTAGCGGGACTCCGAGGTACAATGAGCAGTTCTTC
few | TRBJ2-1 | TRBD2 | TRBV10-2 | CASMDSGSVGEQFF | TGCGCCAGCATGGACAGCGGGAGTGTGGGTGAGCAGTTCTTC
. | TRBJ1-1 | . | TRBV6-1 | CASRDNTEAFF | TGTGCCAGCAGGGATAACACTGAAGCTTTCTTT
. | TRBJ1-3 | . | TRBV28 | CASSLFVGTSGNTIYF | TGTGCCAGCAGTTTATTCGTCGGAACCTCTGGAAACACCATATATTTT
. | TRBJ2-7 | TRBD1 | TRBV27 | CASSGDRGRDEQYF | TGTGCCAGCAGTGGGGACAGGGGGCGCGACGAGCAGTACTTC
. | TRBJ1-6 | TRBD1 | TRBV2 | CASSVAGTGGISSNSPLHF | TGTGCCAGCAGTGTGGCCGGGACAGGGGGCATTAGTAGTAATTCACCCCTCCACTTT
. | TRBJ1-1 | . | TRBV5-1 | CASSRRGSMNTEAFF | TGCGCCAGCAGCAGGCGGGGGTCCATGAACACTGAAGCTTTCTTT
. | TRBJ1-2 | . | TRBV30 | CAWSEARGSYGYTF | TGTGCCTGGAGTGAAGCCCGCGGGTCTTATGGCTACACCTTC
. | TRBJ2-7 | . | TRBV16 | CASSPHGGRYRMGEQYF | TGTGCCAGCAGCCCCCACGGGGGGCGTTATAGAATGGGCGAGCAGTACTTC
. | TRBJ1-5 | . | TRBV21-1 | CATLLPHRDPGQGNQPQHF | TGTGCCACCCTACTCCCCCACCGTGACCCGGGACAGGGGAATCAGCCCCAGCATTTT
. | TRBJ2-5 | . | TRBV25-1 | CASSEGARVSRGQETQYF | TGTGCCAGCAGTGAAGGGGCAAGAGTTTCAAGGGGGCAAGAGACCCAGTACTTC
once | TRBJ2-7 | . | TRBV6-6 | CASGRQEIYEQYF | TGTGCCAGCGGAAGACAGGAGATCTACGAGCAGTACTTC
large | TRBJ2-7 | . | TRBV28 | CASGDSDYEQYF | TGTGCCAGTGGAGACAGTGACTACGAGCAGTACTTC
. | TRBJ1-6 | TRBD1 | TRBV30 | CASQTGLNSPLHF | TGTGCCTCCCAGACAGGGCTTAATTCACCCCTCCACTTT
. | TRBJ2-7 | . | TRBV4-2 | CASSQVQDTDYEQYF | TGTGCCAGCAGCCAAGTTCAGGACACGGATTACGAGCAGTACTTC
few | TRBJ1-3 | TRBD1 | TRBV11-2 | CASSFSGGQNTIYF | TGTGCCAGCAGCTTCTCAGGGGGGCAGAACACCATATATTTT
once | TRBJ2-1 | TRBD1 | TRBV7-9 | CASRPGTGGRNEQFF | TGTGCCAGCAGGCCCGGGACAGGGGGCCGCAATGAGCAGTTCTTC
few | TRBJ2-7 | . | TRBV6-6 | CASSYELAGYEQYF | TGTGCCAGCAGTTACGAACTAGCAGGCTACGAGCAGTACTTC
. | TRBJ2-1 | . | TRBV28 | CASHMWGARNNEQFF | TGTGCCAGCCATATGTGGGGGGCGCGTAACAATGAGCAGTTCTTC
. | TRBJ1-2 | TRBD1 | TRBV6-6 | CASSRARGPDYGYTF | TGTGCCAGCAGCCGCGCCAGGGGGCCGGACTATGGCTACACCTTC
. | TRBJ2-2 | TRBD2 | TRBV5-1 | CASRSAGVGTGELFF | TGCGCCAGCAGATCTGCGGGGGTGGGCACCGGGGAGCTGTTTTTT
. | TRBJ1-5 | . | TRBV12-1 | CASTQREGKEKPQHF | TGTGCCAGCACCCAGAGGGAGGGGAAGGAAAAGCCCCAGCATTTT